This T cell receptor (beta chain) is from a study of cytomegalovirus exposure and HLA in healthy donors. Primers for the PCR totalled 60 Vbeta and 13 Jbeta. Repertoires were generated with immunoSEQ multiplex PCR, while TCRdb's copy carries only in-frame clones and drops some. The data show approximately 210,000 clones, more than 85% seen once. The trim removed 5 bases at V and 7 bases at J, leaving 15 bases unmatched. The CDR3 has 18 amino acids. Germline V gene data show CDR1 as LNHDA and CDR2 as SQIVND (reference sequence). The sample consisted of PBMCs. This receptor was identified in a woman aged 18-35 years in good health and CMV-seronegative. The chain couples TRBV19 to TRBJ1-6, with 9 nucleotides matching TRBD1. The CDR3 protein is CASSPHHRGLGENSPLHF. For the CDR3, the DNA is TGTGCCAGTAGTCCGCATCACAGGGGGCTAGGAGAGAATTCACCCCTCCACTTT.